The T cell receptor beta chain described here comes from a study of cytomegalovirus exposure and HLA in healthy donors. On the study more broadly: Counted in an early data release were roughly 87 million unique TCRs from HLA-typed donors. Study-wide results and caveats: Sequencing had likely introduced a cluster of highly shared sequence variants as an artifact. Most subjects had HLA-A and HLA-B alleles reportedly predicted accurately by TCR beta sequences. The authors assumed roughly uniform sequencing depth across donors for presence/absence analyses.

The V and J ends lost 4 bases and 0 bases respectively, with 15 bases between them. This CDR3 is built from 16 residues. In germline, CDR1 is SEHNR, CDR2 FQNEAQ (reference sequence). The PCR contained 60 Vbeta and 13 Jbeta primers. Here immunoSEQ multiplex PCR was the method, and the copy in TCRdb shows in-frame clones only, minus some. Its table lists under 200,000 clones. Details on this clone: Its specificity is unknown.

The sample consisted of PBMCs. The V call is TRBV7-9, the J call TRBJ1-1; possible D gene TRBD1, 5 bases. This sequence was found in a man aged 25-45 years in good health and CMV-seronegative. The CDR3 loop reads CASSSGGAAMNTEAFF. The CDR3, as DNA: TGTGCCAGCAGCTCGGGGGGTGCGGCTATGAACACTGAAGCTTTCTTT.